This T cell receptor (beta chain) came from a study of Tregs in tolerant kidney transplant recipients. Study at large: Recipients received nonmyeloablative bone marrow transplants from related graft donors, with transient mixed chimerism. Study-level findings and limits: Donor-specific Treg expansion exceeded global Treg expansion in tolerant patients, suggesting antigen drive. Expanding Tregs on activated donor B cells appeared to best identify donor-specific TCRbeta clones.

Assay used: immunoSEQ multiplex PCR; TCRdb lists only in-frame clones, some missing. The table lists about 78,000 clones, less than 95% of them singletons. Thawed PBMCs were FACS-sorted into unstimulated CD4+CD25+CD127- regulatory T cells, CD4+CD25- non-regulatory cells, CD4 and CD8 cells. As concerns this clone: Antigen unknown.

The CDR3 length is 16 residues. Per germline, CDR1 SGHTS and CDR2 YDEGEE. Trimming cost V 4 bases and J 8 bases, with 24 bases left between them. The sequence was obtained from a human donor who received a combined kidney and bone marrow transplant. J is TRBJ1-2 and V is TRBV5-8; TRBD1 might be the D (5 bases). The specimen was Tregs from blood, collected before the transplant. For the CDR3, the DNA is TGTGCCAGCAGCAGCGGACACACAGACGCGGGGAGAGGCTACACCTTC. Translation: CASSSGHTDAGRGYTF.